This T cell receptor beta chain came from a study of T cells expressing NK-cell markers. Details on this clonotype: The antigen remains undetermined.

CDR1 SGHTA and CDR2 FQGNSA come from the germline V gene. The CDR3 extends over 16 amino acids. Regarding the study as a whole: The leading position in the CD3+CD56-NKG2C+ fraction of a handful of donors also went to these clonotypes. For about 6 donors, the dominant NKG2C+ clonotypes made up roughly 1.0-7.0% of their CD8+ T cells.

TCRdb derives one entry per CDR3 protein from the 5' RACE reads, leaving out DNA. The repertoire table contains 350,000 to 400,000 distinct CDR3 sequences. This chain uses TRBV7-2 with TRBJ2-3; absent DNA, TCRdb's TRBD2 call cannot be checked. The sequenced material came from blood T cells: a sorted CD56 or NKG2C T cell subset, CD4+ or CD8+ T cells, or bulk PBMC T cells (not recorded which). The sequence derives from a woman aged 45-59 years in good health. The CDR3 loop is CASSLGAGMSTDTQYF.